Sequencing of this T cell receptor (beta chain) was carried out in a study of cytomegalovirus exposure and HLA in healthy donors. Primers included in the PCR were 60 Vbeta and 13 Jbeta primers. Assay: immunoSEQ multiplex PCR; the TCRdb copy retains only in-frame clones and omits some. The sample lists around 130,000 clones, roughly 83% occurring once. This CDR3 spans 16 amino acids. Trimming shortened V by 3 bases and J by 3 bases, and 17 bases separated the two germline ends. Germline V gene data show CDR1 as MNHEY and CDR2 as SMNVEV (reference sequence). Notes on this clone: Its antigen is undetermined.

General study findings and limits: There were several of the most significant clusters that appeared linked to common viral pathogens in a later analysis. The authors assumed roughly uniform sequencing depth across donors for presence/absence analyses. Excluded: some indistinguishable V segments such as TRBV6-2 and TRBV6-3. Later work found that TCR association rates differed between HLA loci; DRB1 had the most and HLA-C the fewest.

The gene calls are TRBV27 and TRBJ1-2; tentatively, D is TRBD1 (5 bases). The sequence derives from a man aged 18-30 years in good health and CMV-seronegative. What was sequenced was PBMCs. The CDR3 DNA follows: TGTGCCAGCAGTTTTGGCGGGGCGAACATAGACTATGGCTACACCTTC. Protein: CASSFGGANIDYGYTF.